The clone carrying this T cell receptor (beta chain) occurred many times. The antigen is undetermined. One entry per CDR3 protein, called by TCRdb with MiXCR from the reads. The table includes about 310,000 distinct CDR3 sequences, roughly 16% detected once. The V gene end was trimmed by 5 bases and the J gene end by 6 bases; junction bases not matched to a gene: 6. Germline V gene sequence: CDR1 SGHDT, CDR2 YYEEEE. This CDR3 is built from 15 residues. This record belongs to a study of T cell repertoires in cytomegalovirus infection. Overall study: An indication of both CMV infection and matching HLA type came from public TCR beta signatures. Study-wide results and caveats: Carriers of CMV and the relevant HLA type were discriminated by public TCR beta frequency. Dominating the ex vivo response were HLA-C-restricted CMV-specific TCR beta clonotypes.

Sequencing was done on a sample of PBMCs. The chain has TRBV5-6 and TRBJ2-1; 12 nucleotides line up with TRBD2. The origin of this receptor is a human donor in good health (CMV status not recorded). Some clones in this sample may be carry-over from other donors' samples. In DNA, the CDR3 is TGTGCCAGCAGGAGACTAGCGGGGGAGTTCAATGAGCAGTTCTTC. Its translation: CASRRLAGEFNEQFF.